The 2 T cell receptor beta chains given below trace back to one sample, sequenced in a study of T-cell reconstitution after alpha-beta-depleted transplantation in children (dated by TCRdb to 2016 to 2018). The treatment or condition label of this sample denotes: allogeneic hematopoietic cell transplantation with graft depleted of TCRalphabeta T cells and CD19 B cells. To prepare the library, PCR was applied. The data were produced on an Illumina HiSeq 2500. To normalize quantification of the TCRbeta repertoire, the TCR libraries were built with molecular barcoding that relied on unique molecular identifiers. TCRdb itself trimmed the public reads at Q25 with fastp, ran MiXCR and retained productive beta chains. Every CDR3 protein is listed once, alongside the most common genes and DNA of its rows. For this sample the table gives hundreds of thousands of distinct CDR3 sequences, of which roughly a tenth were detected only once. The top ten clonotypes cover 28% of the sample.

Sample: PBMCs, taken before TCRalphabeta/CD19-depleted stem cell transplant. All receptors derive from a child in the first two years of life with acute myeloid leukemia, due to receive a stem cell transplant.

Ten or more counts support this clonotype. This chain joins TRBV20-1 and TRBJ2-1, with 8 bases fitting TRBD2. CDR1 is DFQATT and CDR2 is SNEGSKA in the germline V gene (reference sequence). V shed 3 bases and J 3 bases; nucleotides not matched to a gene: 7. The CDR3 length is 15 residues. CDR3 DNA sequence: TGCAGTGCTAGGGACCCGGGACTAGACTACAATGAGCAGTTCTTC. Its translation is CSARDPGLDYNEQFF.

Many counts were recorded for this clonotype. This sequence joins TRBV27 and TRBJ1-2, with D maybe TRBD1 (5 bases). CDR3 length equals 13 residues. The V gene's germline CDR1 is MNHEY and CDR2 SMNVEV (reference sequence). V dropped 4 bases and J dropped 3 bases, with 9 bases sitting between them. CDR3 loop: CASSSQGYYGYTF. CDR3 DNA: TGTGCCAGCAGTTCTCAGGGTTACTATGGCTACACCTTC.